The 32 T cell receptor beta chains in this list originate from one sample, sequenced in a study of T-cell memory formation after mild COVID-19. TCRdb re-called the 5' RACE reads through MiXCR, storing one row per CDR3 protein. The data show a few hundred thousand distinct CDR3 sequences, with roughly 20% seen just once and roughly an eighth held by the top ten. The sequencing input was PBMCs or a T cell subset sorted from them (not recorded which). Receptors originate from an adult woman who had mild COVID-19 (a few samples of this study predate the infection). Cell type and time point are not known.

The chain couples TRBV7-3 to TRBJ2-7; the D is unclear. This CDR3 has 15 amino acids. Trimming pared 1 base from V and 3 bases from J, leaving 13 bases between. Germline V CDR1 and CDR2: SGHTA, FQGTGA. The CDR3 sequence is CASSLRGSSNYEQYF. The CDR3, as DNA: TGTGCCAGCAGCTTAAGAGGCAGCTCTAACTACGAGCAGTACTTC.

In its sample, this clonotype was seen many times. J is TRBJ2-1 and V is TRBV4-2, with D perhaps given as TRBD1 or TRBD2 (5 bases each). The length of the CDR3 is 14 residues. The germline gives CDR1 LGHNA, CDR2 YNFKEQ. V lost 1 base and J 3 bases, leaving 7 bases between the germline ends. The CDR3 spells CASSQGGDYNEQFF. CDR3 nucleotide sequence: TGTGCCAGCAGCCAAGGAGGGGACTACAATGAGCAGTTCTTC.

V usage is TRBV10-3 and J usage is TRBJ1-2, with 10 positions matching TRBD1. Germline trimming cut 6 bases from V and 6 bases from J; bases unmatched to any gene: 4. The CDR3 spans 13 residues. The germline V gene encodes CDR1 ENHRY and CDR2 SYGVKD. The CDR3 loop reads CAISGQGENGYTF. The CDR3 nucleotides read TGTGCCATCAGCGGACAGGGGGAGAATGGCTACACCTTC.

The chain links TRBV24-1 to TRBJ2-3; D gene unclear. Between the trimmed V and J ends, which lost 3 bases and 0 bases, there was a span of 6 bases. Germline V lookup: CDR1 KGHDR, CDR2 SFDVKD. This CDR3 has 14 residues. The CDR3 DNA reads TGTGCCACCAGTGATAGATACAGCACAGATACGCAGTATTTT. Its protein is CATSDRYSTDTQYF.

The chain recombines TRBV19 with TRBJ2-1, with TRBD2 matching 11 bases. In germline, CDR1 is LNHDA, CDR2 SQIVND (reference sequence). J gave up 6 bases and V 4 bases, and 8 bases lay outside the gene matches. The CDR3 totals 16 residues. The CDR3 DNA is TGTGCCAGTAGTAAGGTTTATAGCGGGGGGGCCAATGAGCAGTTCTTC. This gives the protein CASSKVYSGGANEQFF.

This clonotype has just a few counts. CDR3 in DNA: TGTGCCAGCAGCCCGGGACTAGAAGGATGGGCTGGGGCCAACGTCCTGACTTTC. Translation: CASSPGLEGWAGANVLTF. The chain recombines TRBV5-4 with TRBJ2-6; 8 bases agree with TRBD2. V dropped 4 bases and J dropped 2; count of bases not matched to a gene: 11. Germline loops: CDR1 SGHNT, CDR2 YYREEE (reference sequence). The CDR3 totals 18 residues.

V gene TRBV7-9 combines with J gene TRBJ2-5; possibly TRBD2 for D (5 bases). The length of the CDR3 is 14 residues. Germline CDR1 reads SEHNR; CDR2 reads FQNEAQ (reference sequence). Trimming cost V 1 base and J 5 bases, with 11 bases left between them. CDR3 loop: CASSLGPGMETQYF. In nucleotides, the CDR3 is TGTGCCAGCAGCTTAGGCCCCGGGATGGAGACCCAGTACTTC.

This clonotype appeared a single time. The CDR3 loop reads CASSTSPARETQYF. CDR3 coding DNA: TGTGCCAGTAGTACCTCTCCTGCGCGTGAGACCCAGTACTTC. The V gene is TRBV19, the J gene TRBJ2-5; D gene ambiguous. Trimming removed 4 bases from V and 5 bases from J, with 14 bases in between. Germline CDR1 reads LNHDA; CDR2 reads SQIVND (reference sequence). The CDR3 has 14 amino acids.

This clonotype was detected only a few times. The rearrangement links TRBV9 to TRBJ2-3; D remains ambiguous. Germline loops: CDR1 SGDLS, CDR2 YYNGEE. CDR3 size: 14 residues. Trimming removed 4 bases from V and 1 base from J, with 10 bases in between. This CDR3 is CASSTSIGTDTQYF. The CDR3 nucleotides are TGTGCCAGCAGCACAAGTATCGGCACAGATACGCAGTATTTT.

The chain joins TRBV5-1 to TRBJ2-5; D is ambiguous. The CDR3 spans 14 residues. Germline values: CDR1 SGHRS, CDR2 YFSETQ. V was cut by 4 bases and J by 0 bases, with 10 bases left in between. The CDR3 reads CASSPRANQETQYF. For the CDR3, the DNA is TGCGCCAGCAGCCCACGCGCTAACCAAGAGACCCAGTACTTC.

V and J are TRBV7-6 and TRBJ2-7; D may match TRBD1 or TRBD2 (5 bases each). Trimming pared 3 bases from V and 2 bases from J, leaving 14 bases between. In germline, CDR1 is SGHVS, CDR2 FNYEAQ. CDR3 length: 15 amino acids. The DNA of the CDR3 is TGTGCCAGCAGCTTGGACAACACAGCGGCCTACGAGCAGTACTTC. Encoded protein: CASSLDNTAAYEQYF.

J is TRBJ2-5 and V is TRBV12-3 or TRBV12-4, with D maybe TRBD1 (5 bases). CDR3 length: 12 residues. V lost 6 bases, J lost 0 bases, and 5 bases lay in between. DNA of the CDR3: TGTGCCAGCAGGGGGCACCAAGAGACCCAGTACTTC. Its protein product is CASRGHQETQYF.

This clonotype was recorded a few times. The chain joins TRBV11-3 to TRBJ1-2; D is ambiguous. Trimming shortened V by 2 bases and J by 4 bases, and 8 bases separated the two germline ends. The germline CDR1 and CDR2 sequences are SGHNT and YENEEA. This CDR3 spans 13 amino acids. The CDR3 DNA follows: TGTGCCAGCAGCTTAAGTGATACCTATGGCTACACCTTC. Encoded protein: CASSLSDTYGYTF.

The V gene is TRBV27, the J gene TRBJ2-3, with D perhaps matching TRBD1 (6 bases). CDR1 is MNHEY and CDR2 is SMNVEV in the germline V gene (reference sequence). Trimming took 6 bases from V and 6 from J, leaving 19 bases between them. The CDR3 has 15 residues. The CDR3 nucleotides read TGTGCCAGCAGAGACCGGGACACAACCTCGGATACGCAGTATTTT. Protein product: CASRDRDTTSDTQYF.

In its sample, this clonotype was seen a few times. CDR3 bases: TGCAGTGCGGGGGGCGTCTCCTACGAGCAGTACTTC. Amino acid sequence: CSAGGVSYEQYF. The rearrangement joins TRBV20-1 to TRBJ2-7; D tentatively reads TRBD1 or TRBD2 (6 bases each). The CDR3 contains 12 residues. Germline values: CDR1 DFQATT, CDR2 SNEGSKA (reference sequence). Deletions cut 6 bases from V and 0 bases from J, with 9 bases between.

This clonotype was picked up a small number of times. The rearrangement joins TRBV3-1 to TRBJ2-7; 10 bases are shared with TRBD2. The germline V gene has CDR1 LGHDT and CDR2 YNNKEL (reference sequence). The CDR3 has 14 residues. With V trimmed by 6 bases and J by 2 bases, 4 bases remained unmatched. CDR3 coding DNA: TGTGCCAGCAGTCGGAGCGGGGGGGCCTACGAGCAGTACTTC. It codes for CASSRSGGAYEQYF.

This clonotype was observed a handful of times. The chain couples TRBV20-1 to TRBJ2-3; 7 bases are shared with TRBD2. The CDR3 spans 15 residues. V lost 6 bases, J lost 2 bases, and 11 bases stayed unmatched. CDR1 is DFQATT and CDR2 is SNEGSKA in the germline V gene (reference sequence). CDR3 region: CSAAQLRDYTDTQYF. CDR3 DNA sequence: TGCAGTGCCGCCCAACTCCGGGACTACACAGATACGCAGTATTTT.

The rearrangement uses TRBV7-2 and TRBJ2-3; 9 bases agree with TRBD2. V dropped 1 base and J dropped 3; count of bases not matched to a gene: 11. Germline lookup yields CDR1 SGHTA and CDR2 FQGNSA. CDR3 length equals 18 residues. CDR3 DNA: TGTGCCAGCAGCTTAGGATGGTTAGCGGGAGTTGGTACAGATACGCAGTATTTT. Amino acid sequence: CASSLGWLAGVGTDTQYF.

In its sample, this clonotype was seen once. This sequence joins TRBV29-1 and TRBJ1-1; D unclear. The germline V gene encodes CDR1 SQVTM and CDR2 ANQGSEA. V was pared by 3 bases and J by 1 base, with 6 bases between. The CDR3 runs 12 residues. CDR3: CSVEEGNTEAFF. The CDR3 coding sequence is TGCAGCGTTGAGGAGGGGAACACTGAAGCTTTCTTT. The whole variable domain, remainder taken from reference TRBV29-1 and TRBJ1-1, is SAVISQKPSRDICQRGTSLTIQCQVDSQVTMMFWYRQQPGQSLTLIATANQGSEATYESGFVIDKFPISRPNLTFSTLTVSNMSPEDSSIYLCSVEEGNTEAFFGQGTRLTVV.

The chain employs TRBV29-1 and TRBJ1-4; no firm D call. In germline, CDR1 is SQVTM, CDR2 ANQGSEA. Trimming pared 2 bases from V and 3 bases from J, leaving 7 bases between. This CDR3 spans 13 amino acids. The CDR3 region has the DNA TGCAGCGTTGAACGGCAGTCTAATGAAAAACTGTTTTTT. Translation gives CSVERQSNEKLFF. The whole variable domain, filled in from reference TRBV29-1 and TRBJ1-4, reads SAVISQKPSRDICQRGTSLTIQCQVDSQVTMMFWYRQQPGQSLTLIATANQGSEATYESGFVIDKFPISRPNLTFSTLTVSNMSPEDSSIYLCSVERQSNEKLFFGSGTQLSVL.

The chain joins TRBV20-1 to TRBJ2-3; 13 nucleotides line up with TRBD2. V dropped 6 bases and J dropped 9; count of bases not matched to a gene: 15. Germline V gene lookup returns CDR1 DFQATT and CDR2 SNEGSKA (reference sequence). This CDR3 is 16 amino acids long. For the CDR3, the DNA is TGCAGTGCACCTAAGGGACTAGCGGGAAGGGATGAGACGCAGTATTTT. It translates to CSAPKGLAGRDETQYF.

In this sample, this clonotype turned up a few times. This chain connects TRBV5-6 to TRBJ2-3, with 8 bases fitting TRBD2. Germline CDR1 is SGHDT and CDR2 is YYEEEE. V lost 1 base and J lost 6; bases outside the gene matches: 16. CDR3 size: 18 residues. The CDR3, as DNA: TGTGCCAGCAGCTTGCTACACGGGGCGGGGGGACTCCGGGATACGCAGTATTTT. The encoded protein is CASSLLHGAGGLRDTQYF. Supplemented by reference TRBV5-6 and TRBJ2-3, the full variable domain reads DAGVTQSPTHLIKTRGQQVTLRCSPKSGHDTVSWYQQALGQGPQFIFQYYEEEERQRGNFPDRFSGHQFPNYSSELNVNALLLGDSALYLCASSLLHGAGGLRDTQYFGPGTRLTVL.

This chain uses TRBV5-1 with TRBJ2-3; the D gene is possibly TRBD2 (5 bases). The CDR3 is 17 residues long. CDR1 SGHRS and CDR2 YFSETQ come from the germline V gene. V was cut by 3 bases and J by 4 bases, with 21 bases left in between. CDR3 nucleotides: TGCGCCAGCAGCTGGGGTGCCTGGGAGAGGAGGTCAGATACGCAGTATTTT. Translated, it gives CASSWGAWERRSDTQYF.

Remarks on this clonotype: No conserved phenylalanine or tryptophan is present at the end of the CDR3, so a read error is the likely explanation. CDR3 loop: CASSPPRQGAGGETQYS. The CDR3 coding sequence is TGTGCCAGCTCACCACCGAGGCAGGGGGCGGGAGGCGAGACCCAGTACTCC. The chain is built from TRBV18 and TRBJ2-5, with D perhaps assigned TRBD1 or TRBD2 (8 bases each). The CDR3 length is 17 residues. Per germline, CDR1 KGHSH and CDR2 LQKENI. Trimming stripped 0 bases from V and 5 bases from J, with 19 bases between.

The chain recombines TRBV5-1 with TRBJ2-3, with D possibly TRBD2 on 5 matching bases. Germline loops: CDR1 SGHRS, CDR2 YFSETQ. The CDR3 totals 13 residues. Trimming left V 5 bases short and J 2 bases short, with 9 bases between. The CDR3, as DNA: TGCGCCAGCAGTCCTAGCTTCACAGATACGCAGTATTTT. This encodes CASSPSFTDTQYF.

The CDR3 loop reads CASSPTGLAGNSPLHF. The CDR3 nucleotides read TGTGCCAGCAGCCCCACAGGGTTAGCGGGGAATTCACCCCTCCACTTT. The chain joins TRBV3-1 to TRBJ1-6; a weak D match, TRBD1 (6 bases). Trimming shortened V by 4 bases and J by 7 bases, and 17 bases separated the two germline ends. Germline V gives CDR1 LGHDT, CDR2 YNNKEL (reference sequence). CDR3 length: 16 amino acids.

The rearrangement joins TRBV7-2 to TRBJ2-1, with 8 bases fitting TRBD2. Trimming took 4 bases from V and 4 from J; bases not matched to a gene: 6. The CDR3 totals 15 residues. Germline V gene data show CDR1 as SGHTA and CDR2 as FQGNSA. CDR3 coding DNA: TGTGCCAGCAGCTCGGGACTAGGCTGGTACAATGAGCAGTTCTTC. Protein: CASSSGLGWYNEQFF.

This clonotype was detected only a few times. CDR3 protein: CASSAGTLYNEQFF. Here the CDR3 DNA reads TGTGCCAGCAGTGCCGGAACCCTCTACAATGAGCAGTTCTTC. The chain has TRBV25-1 and TRBJ2-1; D unclear. Germline CDR1 MGHDK, CDR2 SYGVNS. The CDR3 contains 14 residues. Trimming stripped 4 bases from V and 3 bases from J, with 10 bases between.

The chain carries TRBV2 and TRBJ2-1; D gene ambiguous. V shed 7 bases and J shed 9 bases, with 10 bases lying between them. This CDR3 is built from 11 residues. CDR1 and CDR2 from the germline V gene are SNHLY and FYNNEI. CDR3 protein: CASIASGEQFF. The CDR3, as DNA: TGTGCCAGCATCGCGAGTGGTGAGCAGTTCTTC.

In this sample, this clonotype turned up a few times. The chain is built from TRBV12-3 or TRBV12-4 and TRBJ1-5; unclear D gene. V lost 8 bases to trimming and J lost 7 bases, with 15 bases between them. The length of the CDR3 is 13 residues. CDR3 amino acids: CASAVGRWQPQHF. The CDR3 region has the DNA TGTGCCAGCGCCGTGGGGAGGTGGCAGCCCCAGCATTTT.

The rearrangement uses TRBV7-2 and TRBJ1-1; weak D call: TRBD1 (6 bases). The ends were cut back, 5 bases at V and 7 bases at J, with 14 bases in the middle. This CDR3 spans 13 amino acids. Germline-derived CDR1 and CDR2 are SGHTA and FQGNSA. Here the CDR3 reads CASSTYTGIEAFF. The CDR3, as DNA: TGTGCCAGCAGCACTTATACAGGGATTGAAGCTTTCTTT.

This chain links TRBV20-1 with TRBJ2-7; D tentatively reads TRBD1 or TRBD2 (6 bases each). Germline values: CDR1 DFQATT, CDR2 SNEGSKA (reference sequence). The CDR3 sequence is 14 residues long. V was trimmed by 5 bases and J by 4 bases, leaving 18 bases between them. CDR3 in DNA: TGCAGTGCTGTTAACAGGGACTTGCCATACGAGCAGTACTTC. Its translation is CSAVNRDLPYEQYF.